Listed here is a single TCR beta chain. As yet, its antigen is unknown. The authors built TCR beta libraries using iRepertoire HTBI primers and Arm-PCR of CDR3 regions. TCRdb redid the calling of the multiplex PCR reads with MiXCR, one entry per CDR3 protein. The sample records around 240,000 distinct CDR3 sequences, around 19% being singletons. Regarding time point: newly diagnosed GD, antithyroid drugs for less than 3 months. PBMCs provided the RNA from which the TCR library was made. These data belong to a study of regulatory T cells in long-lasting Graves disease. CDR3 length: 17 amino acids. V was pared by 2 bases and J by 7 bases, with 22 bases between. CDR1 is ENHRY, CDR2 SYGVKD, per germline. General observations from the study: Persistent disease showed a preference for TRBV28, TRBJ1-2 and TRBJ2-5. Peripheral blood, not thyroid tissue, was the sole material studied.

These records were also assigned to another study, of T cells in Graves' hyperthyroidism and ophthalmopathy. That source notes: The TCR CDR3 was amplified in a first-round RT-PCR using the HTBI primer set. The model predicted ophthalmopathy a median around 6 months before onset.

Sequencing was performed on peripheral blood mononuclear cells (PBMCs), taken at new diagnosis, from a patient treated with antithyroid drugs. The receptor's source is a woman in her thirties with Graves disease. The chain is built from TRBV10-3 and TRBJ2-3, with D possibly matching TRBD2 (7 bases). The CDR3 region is CAISELWEGGSSYTQYF. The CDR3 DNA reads TGTGCCATCAGTGAGCTCTGGGAGGGGGGTTCCTCTTATACGCAGTATTTT.